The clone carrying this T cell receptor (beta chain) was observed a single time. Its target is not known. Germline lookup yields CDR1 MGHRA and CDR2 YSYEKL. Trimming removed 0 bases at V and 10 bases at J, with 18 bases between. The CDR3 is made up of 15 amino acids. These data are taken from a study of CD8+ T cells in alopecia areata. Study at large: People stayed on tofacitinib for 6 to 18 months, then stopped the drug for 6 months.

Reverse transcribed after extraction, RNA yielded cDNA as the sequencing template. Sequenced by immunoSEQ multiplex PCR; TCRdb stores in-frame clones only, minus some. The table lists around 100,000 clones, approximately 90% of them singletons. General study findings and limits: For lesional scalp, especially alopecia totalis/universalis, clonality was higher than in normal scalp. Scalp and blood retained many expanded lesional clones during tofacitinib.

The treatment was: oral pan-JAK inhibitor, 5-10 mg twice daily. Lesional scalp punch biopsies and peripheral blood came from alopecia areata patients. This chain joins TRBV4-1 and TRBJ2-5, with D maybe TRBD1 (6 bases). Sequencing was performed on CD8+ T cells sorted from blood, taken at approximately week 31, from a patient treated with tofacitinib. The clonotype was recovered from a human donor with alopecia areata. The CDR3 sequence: CASSQEEARTEGQYF. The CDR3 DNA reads TGCGCCAGCAGCCAAGAGGAAGCAAGGACAGAGGGCCAGTACTTC.